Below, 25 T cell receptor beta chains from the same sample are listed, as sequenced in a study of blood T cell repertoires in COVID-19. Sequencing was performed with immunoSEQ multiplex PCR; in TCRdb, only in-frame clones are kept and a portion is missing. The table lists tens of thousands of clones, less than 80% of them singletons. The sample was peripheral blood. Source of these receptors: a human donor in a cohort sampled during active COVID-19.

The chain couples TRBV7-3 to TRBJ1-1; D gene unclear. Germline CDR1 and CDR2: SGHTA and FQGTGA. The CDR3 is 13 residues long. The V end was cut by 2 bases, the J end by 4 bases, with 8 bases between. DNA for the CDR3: TGTGCCAGCAGCTTATCCTCCCGCACTGAAGCTTTCTTT. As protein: CASSLSSRTEAFF.

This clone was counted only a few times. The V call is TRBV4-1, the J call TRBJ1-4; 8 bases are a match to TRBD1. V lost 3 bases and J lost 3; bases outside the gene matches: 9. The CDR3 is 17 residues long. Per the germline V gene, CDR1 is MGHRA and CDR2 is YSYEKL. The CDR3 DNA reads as TGCGCCAGCAGCCAGACCCGCCTCAGGGGGCCTAATGAAAAACTGTTTTTT. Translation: CASSQTRLRGPNEKLFF.

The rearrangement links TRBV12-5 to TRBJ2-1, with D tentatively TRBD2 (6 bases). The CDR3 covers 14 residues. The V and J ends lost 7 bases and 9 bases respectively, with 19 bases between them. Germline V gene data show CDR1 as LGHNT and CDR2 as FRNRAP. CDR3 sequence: CASARLERRGEQFF. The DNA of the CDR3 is TGTGCTAGTGCTCGACTAGAGCGAAGGGGTGAGCAGTTCTTC.

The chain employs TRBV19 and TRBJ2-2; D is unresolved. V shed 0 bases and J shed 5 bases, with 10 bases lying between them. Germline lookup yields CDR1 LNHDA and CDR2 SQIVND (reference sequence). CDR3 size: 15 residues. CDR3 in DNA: TGTGCCAGTAGTATAGACAGTGTAAGAACCGGGGAGCTGTTTTTT. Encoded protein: CASSIDSVRTGELFF.

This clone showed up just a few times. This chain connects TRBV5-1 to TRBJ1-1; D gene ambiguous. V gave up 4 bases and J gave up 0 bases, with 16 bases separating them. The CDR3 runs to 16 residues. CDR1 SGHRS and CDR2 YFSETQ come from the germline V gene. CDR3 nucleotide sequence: TGCGCCAGCAGCCCCCTACCTGGGCCCATGAACACTGAAGCTTTCTTT. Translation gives CASSPLPGPMNTEAFF.

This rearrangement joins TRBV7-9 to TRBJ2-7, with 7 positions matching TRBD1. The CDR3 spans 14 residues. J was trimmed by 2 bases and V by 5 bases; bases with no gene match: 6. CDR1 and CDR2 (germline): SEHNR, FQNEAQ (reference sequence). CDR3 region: CASSVGDSTYEQYF. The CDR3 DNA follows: TGTGCCAGCAGCGTAGGGGACAGCACCTACGAGCAGTACTTC.

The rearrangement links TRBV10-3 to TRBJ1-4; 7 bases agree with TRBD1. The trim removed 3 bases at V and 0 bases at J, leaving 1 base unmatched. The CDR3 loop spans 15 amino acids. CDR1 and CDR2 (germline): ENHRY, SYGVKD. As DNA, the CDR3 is TGTGCCATCAGTGACCAGGGGGCAACTAATGAAAAACTGTTTTTT. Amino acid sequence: CAISDQGATNEKLFF.

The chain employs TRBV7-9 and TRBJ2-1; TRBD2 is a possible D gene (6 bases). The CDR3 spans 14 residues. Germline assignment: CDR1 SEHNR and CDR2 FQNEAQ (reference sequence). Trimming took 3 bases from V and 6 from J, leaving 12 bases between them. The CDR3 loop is CASSLGGSGNEQFF. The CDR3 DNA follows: TGTGCCAGCAGCTTGGGGGGATCGGGCAATGAGCAGTTCTTC.

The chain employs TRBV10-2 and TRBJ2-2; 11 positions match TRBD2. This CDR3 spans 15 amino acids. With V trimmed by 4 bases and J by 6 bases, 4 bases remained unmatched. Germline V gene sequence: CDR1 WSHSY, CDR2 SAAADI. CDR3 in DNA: TGCGCCAGCAGTGCAGCGACTAGCGGGGCCGGGGAGCTGTTTTTT. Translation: CASSAATSGAGELFF.

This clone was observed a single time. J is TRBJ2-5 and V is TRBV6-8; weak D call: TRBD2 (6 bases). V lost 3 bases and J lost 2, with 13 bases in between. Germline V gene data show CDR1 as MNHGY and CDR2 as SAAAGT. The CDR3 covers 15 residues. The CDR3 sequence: CASSYLDAGQETQYF. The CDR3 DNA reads TGTGCCAGCAGTTATCTAGACGCGGGGCAAGAGACCCAGTACTTC.

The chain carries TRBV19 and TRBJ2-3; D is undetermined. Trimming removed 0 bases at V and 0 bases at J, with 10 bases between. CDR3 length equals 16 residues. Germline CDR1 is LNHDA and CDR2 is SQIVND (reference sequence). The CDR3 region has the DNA TGTGCCAGTAGTATAGATCGCAAAGCTAGCACAGATACGCAGTATTTT. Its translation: CASSIDRKASTDTQYF.

CDR3 sequence: CASSALDRVSYNEQFF. CDR3 bases: TGTGCCAGCAGTGCCCTAGACAGGGTTTCCTACAATGAGCAGTTCTTC. The chain couples TRBV6-4 to TRBJ2-1; 7 nucleotides line up with TRBD1. The CDR3 contains 16 residues. The germline gives CDR1 MRHNA, CDR2 SNTAGT. Germline trimming cut 4 bases from V and 1 base from J; bases unmatched to any gene: 7.

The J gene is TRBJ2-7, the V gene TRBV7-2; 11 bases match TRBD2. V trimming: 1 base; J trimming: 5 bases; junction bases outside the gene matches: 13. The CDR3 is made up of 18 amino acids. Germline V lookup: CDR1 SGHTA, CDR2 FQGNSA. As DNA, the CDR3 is TGTGCCAGCAGCTTAGACCGACGGGCTAGCGGGGGGAGGAACGAGCAGTACTTC. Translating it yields CASSLDRRASGGRNEQYF.

The CDR3 is CASTNRGPYEQYF. For the CDR3, the DNA is TGTGCCAGCACCAACAGGGGACCCTACGAGCAGTACTTC. J is TRBJ2-7 and V is TRBV6-6, with 7 bases lining up with TRBD1. This CDR3 comprises 13 residues. Germline V gene data show CDR1 as MNHNY and CDR2 as SVGAGI (reference sequence). Germline trimming cut 7 bases from V and 2 bases from J; bases unmatched to any gene: 5.

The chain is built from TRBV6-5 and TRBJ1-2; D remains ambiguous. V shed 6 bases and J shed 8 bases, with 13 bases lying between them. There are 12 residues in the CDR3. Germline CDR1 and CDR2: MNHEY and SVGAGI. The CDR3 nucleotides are TGTGCCAGCAGGATTCAATCCGGGGGCTACACCTTC. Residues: CASRIQSGGYTF.

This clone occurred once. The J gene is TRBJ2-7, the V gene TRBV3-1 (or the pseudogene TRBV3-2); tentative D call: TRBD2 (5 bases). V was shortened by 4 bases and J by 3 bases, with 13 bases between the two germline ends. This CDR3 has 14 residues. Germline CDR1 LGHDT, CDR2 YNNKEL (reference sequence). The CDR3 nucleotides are TGTGCCAGCAGCCCTCTAGGAGGTCTCTACGAGCAGTACTTC. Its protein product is CASSPLGGLYEQYF.

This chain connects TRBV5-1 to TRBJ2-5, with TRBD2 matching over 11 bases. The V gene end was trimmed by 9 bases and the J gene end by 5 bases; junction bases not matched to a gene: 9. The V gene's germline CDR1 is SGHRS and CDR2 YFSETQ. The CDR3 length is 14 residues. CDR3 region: CATELAGAPETQYF. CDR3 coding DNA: TGCGCCACAGAACTAGCGGGAGCCCCTGAGACCCAGTACTTC.

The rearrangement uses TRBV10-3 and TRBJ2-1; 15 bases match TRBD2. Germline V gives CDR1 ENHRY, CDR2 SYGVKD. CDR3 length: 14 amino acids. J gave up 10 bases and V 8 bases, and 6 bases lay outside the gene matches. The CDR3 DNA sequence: TGTGCCATCGGGACTAGCGGGAGGCCCCGGGAGCAGTTCTTC. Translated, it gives CAIGTSGRPREQFF.

The CDR3 coding sequence is TGTGCCTGGAACAGACAGAGCTCCTATAATTCACCCCTCCACTTT. Translation gives CAWNRQSSYNSPLHF. This chain uses TRBV30 with TRBJ1-6; tentative D call: TRBD1 (5 bases). The CDR3 is 15 amino acids. The germline gives CDR1 GTSNPN, CDR2 SVGIG (reference sequence). The V and J ends lost 4 bases and 0 bases respectively, with 10 bases between them.

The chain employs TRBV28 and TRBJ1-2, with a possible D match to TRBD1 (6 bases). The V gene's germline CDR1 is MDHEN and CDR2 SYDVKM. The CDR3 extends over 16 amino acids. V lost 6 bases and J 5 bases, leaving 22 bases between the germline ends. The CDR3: CASRPGRGASLYGYTF. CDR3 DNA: TGTGCCAGCAGGCCGGGCAGGGGCGCAAGCTTATATGGCTACACCTTC.

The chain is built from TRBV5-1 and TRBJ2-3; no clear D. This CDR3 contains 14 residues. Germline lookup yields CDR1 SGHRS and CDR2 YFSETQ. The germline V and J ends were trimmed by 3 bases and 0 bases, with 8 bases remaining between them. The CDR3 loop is CASSSTTSTDTQYF. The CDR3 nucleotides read TGCGCCAGCAGCTCGACAACTAGCACAGATACGCAGTATTTT.

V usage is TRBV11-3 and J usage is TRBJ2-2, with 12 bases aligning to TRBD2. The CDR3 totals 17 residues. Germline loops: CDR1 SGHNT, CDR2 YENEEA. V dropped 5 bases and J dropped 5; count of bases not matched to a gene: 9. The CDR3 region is CASSPTSGSGKTGELFF. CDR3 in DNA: TGTGCCAGCAGCCCGACTAGCGGGAGTGGCAAGACCGGGGAGCTGTTTTTT.

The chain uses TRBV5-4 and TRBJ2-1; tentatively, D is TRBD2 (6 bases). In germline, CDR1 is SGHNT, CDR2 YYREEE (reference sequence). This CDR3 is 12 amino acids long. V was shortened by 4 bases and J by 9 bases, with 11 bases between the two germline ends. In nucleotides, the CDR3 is TGTGCCAGCAGCGGGATGGGGGGTGAGCAGTTCTTC. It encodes CASSGMGGEQFF.

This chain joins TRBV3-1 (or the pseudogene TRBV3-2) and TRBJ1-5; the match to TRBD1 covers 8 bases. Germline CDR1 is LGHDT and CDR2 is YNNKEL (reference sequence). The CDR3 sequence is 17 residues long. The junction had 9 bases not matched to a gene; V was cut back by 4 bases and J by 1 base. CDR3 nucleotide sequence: TGTGCCAGCAGCCGGAAAACGCGGACAGGGAGCAATCAGCCCCAGCATTTT. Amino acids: CASSRKTRTGSNQPQHF.

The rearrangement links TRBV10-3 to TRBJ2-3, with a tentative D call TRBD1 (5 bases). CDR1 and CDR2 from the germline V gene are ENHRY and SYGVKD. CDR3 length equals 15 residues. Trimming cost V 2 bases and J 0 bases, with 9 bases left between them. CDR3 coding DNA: TGTGCCATCAGTGAGGGCAGGGCCAGCACAGATACGCAGTATTTT. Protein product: CAISEGRASTDTQYF.